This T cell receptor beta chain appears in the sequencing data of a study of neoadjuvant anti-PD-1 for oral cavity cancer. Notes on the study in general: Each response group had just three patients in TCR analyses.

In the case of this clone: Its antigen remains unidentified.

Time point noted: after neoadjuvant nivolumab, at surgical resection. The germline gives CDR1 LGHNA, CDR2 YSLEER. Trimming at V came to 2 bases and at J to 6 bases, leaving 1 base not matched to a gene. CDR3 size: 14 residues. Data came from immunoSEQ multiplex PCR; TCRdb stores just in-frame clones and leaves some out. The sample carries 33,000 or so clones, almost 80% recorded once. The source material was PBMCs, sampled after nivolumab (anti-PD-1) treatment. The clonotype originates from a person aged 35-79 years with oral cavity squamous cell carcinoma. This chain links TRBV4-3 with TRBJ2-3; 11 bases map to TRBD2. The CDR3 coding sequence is TGCGCCAGCAGCCAAAGACTAGCGGGGGATACGCAGTATTTT. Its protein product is CASSQRLAGDTQYF.